This entry lists 9 T cell receptor beta chains sequenced from one sample in a study of neoadjuvant nivolumab and ipilimumab in lung cancer. Sequenced by immunoSEQ multiplex PCR; TCRdb stores in-frame clones only, minus some. The table lists about 26,000 clones, roughly four fifths of them singletons. The sample here was tumor tissue, taken after neoadjuvant nivolumab, alone or with ipilimumab, at or shortly before surgery. The receptors derive from an adult with non-small cell lung cancer.

The chain recombines TRBV5-6 with TRBJ1-5; D unclear. This CDR3 spans 13 amino acids. Germline values: CDR1 SGHDT, CDR2 YYEEEE. V was trimmed by 4 bases and J by 6 bases, leaving 11 bases between them. CDR3 residues: CASSPPEGQPQHF. The CDR3 DNA is TGTGCCAGCAGCCCACCTGAGGGTCAGCCCCAGCATTTT.

The rearrangement uses TRBV6-5 and TRBJ2-4; D remains ambiguous. V was cut by 6 bases and J by 7 bases, with 7 bases left in between. CDR1 is MNHEY and CDR2 is SVGAGI in the germline V gene. This CDR3 spans 11 amino acids. The CDR3: CASRTLNIQYF. CDR3 in DNA: TGTGCCAGCAGGACCCTGAACATTCAGTACTTC.

The V and J genes are TRBV19 and TRBJ1-4, with D uncertain. Trimming took off 7 bases at V and 5 bases at J, with 14 bases between the two ends. The CDR3 length is 14 residues. Germline loops: CDR1 LNHDA, CDR2 SQIVND (reference sequence). CDR3 residues: CASTRRTENEKLFF. CDR3 nucleotides: TGTGCCAGTACGCGGCGGACGGAGAATGAAAAACTGTTTTTT.

This sequence joins TRBV18 and TRBJ2-1; 10 nucleotides align to TRBD2. With 3 bases clipped from V and 0 bases from J, the junction kept 2 bases outside the gene matches. Per the germline V gene, CDR1 is KGHSH and CDR2 is LQKENI. The CDR3 contains 16 residues. CDR3 bases: TGTGCCAGCTCACCGCCTAGCGGGAGCTCCTACAATGAGCAGTTCTTC. Residues: CASSPPSGSSYNEQFF.

This clone was seen only a few times. The V gene is TRBV7-9, the J gene TRBJ2-7, with D maybe TRBD1 (8 bases). The CDR3 covers 14 residues. Germline-derived CDR1 and CDR2 are SEHNR and FQNEAQ (reference sequence). Trimming shortened V by 5 bases and J by 9 bases, and 20 bases separated the two germline ends. The CDR3 coding sequence is TGTGCCAGCAGCGAGACAGGGGCGGGAGTCGGGCAGTACTTC. This encodes CASSETGAGVGQYF.

The chain couples TRBV5-5 to TRBJ2-7; D gene unclear. The CDR3 loop spans 12 amino acids. Germline V CDR1 and CDR2: SGHKS, YYEKEE (reference sequence). Trimming took off 4 bases at V and 6 bases at J, with 11 bases between the two ends. The CDR3 DNA reads TGTGCCAGCAGCCGGGCCCTAACCGAGCAGTACTTC. As protein: CASSRALTEQYF.

The CDR3 DNA reads TGTGCCAGCAGTACGGGACGTCAAGATGGCTACACCTTC. As protein: CASSTGRQDGYTF. The rearrangement links TRBV6-5 to TRBJ1-2; possible D gene TRBD1, 5 bases. CDR3 length: 13 residues. Germline V lookup: CDR1 MNHEY, CDR2 SVGAGI. Trimming shortened V by 5 bases and J by 6 bases, and 13 bases separated the two germline ends.

The chain has TRBV4-2 and TRBJ2-7; TRBD1 matches at 12 bases. The CDR3 totals 15 residues. With V trimmed by 4 bases and J by 4 bases, 5 bases remained unmatched. The V gene's germline CDR1 is LGHNA and CDR2 YNFKEQ. The CDR3 spells CASSLGQGASYEQYF. CDR3 in DNA: TGTGCCAGCAGCCTGGGACAGGGGGCATCGTACGAGCAGTACTTC.

V is TRBV6-1 and J is TRBJ2-1, with TRBD2 as a possible D gene (6 bases). The germline CDR1 and CDR2 sequences are MNHNS and SASEGT. The V end lost 7 bases, the J end lost 8 bases, and 9 bases lay between the germline ends. CDR3 size: 11 residues. The CDR3 DNA reads TGTGCCAGCACGACTAGGGATGAGCAGTTCTTC. Translating it yields CASTTRDEQFF.